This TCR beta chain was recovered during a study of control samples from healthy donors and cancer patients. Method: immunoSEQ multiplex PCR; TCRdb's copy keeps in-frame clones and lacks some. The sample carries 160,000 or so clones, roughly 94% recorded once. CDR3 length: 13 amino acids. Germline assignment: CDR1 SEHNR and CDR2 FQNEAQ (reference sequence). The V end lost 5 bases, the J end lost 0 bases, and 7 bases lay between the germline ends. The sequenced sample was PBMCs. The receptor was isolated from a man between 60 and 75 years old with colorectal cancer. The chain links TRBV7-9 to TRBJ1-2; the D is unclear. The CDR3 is CASSPGANYGYTF. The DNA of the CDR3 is TGTGCCAGCAGCCCCGGAGCTAACTATGGCTACACCTTC.